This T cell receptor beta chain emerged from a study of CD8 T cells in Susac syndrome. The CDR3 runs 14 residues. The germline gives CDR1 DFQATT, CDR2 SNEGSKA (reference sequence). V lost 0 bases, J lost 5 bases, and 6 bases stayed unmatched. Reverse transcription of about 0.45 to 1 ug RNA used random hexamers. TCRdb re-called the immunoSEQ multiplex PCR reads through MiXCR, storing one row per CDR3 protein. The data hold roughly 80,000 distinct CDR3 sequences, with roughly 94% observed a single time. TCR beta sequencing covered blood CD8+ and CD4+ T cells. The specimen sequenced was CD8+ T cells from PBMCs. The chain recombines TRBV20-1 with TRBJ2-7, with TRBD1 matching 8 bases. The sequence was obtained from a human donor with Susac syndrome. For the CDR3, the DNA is TGCAGTGCTAGAGATTTGGACAGGGCCCACGAGCAGTACTTC. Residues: CSARDLDRAHEQYF.